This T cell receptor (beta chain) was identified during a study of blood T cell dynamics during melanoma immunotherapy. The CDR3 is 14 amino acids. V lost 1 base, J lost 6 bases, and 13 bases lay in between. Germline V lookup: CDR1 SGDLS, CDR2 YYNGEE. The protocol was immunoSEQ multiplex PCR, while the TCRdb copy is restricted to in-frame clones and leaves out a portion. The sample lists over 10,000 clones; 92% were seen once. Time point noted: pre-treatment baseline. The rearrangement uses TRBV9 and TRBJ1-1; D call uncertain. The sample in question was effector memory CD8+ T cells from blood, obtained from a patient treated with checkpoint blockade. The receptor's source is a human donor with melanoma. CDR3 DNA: TGTGCCAGCAGCGTATACACAAGTCAGTCTGAAGCTTTCTTT. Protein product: CASSVYTSQSEAFF. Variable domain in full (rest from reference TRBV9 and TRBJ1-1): DSGVTQTPKHLITATGQRVTLRCSPRSGDLSVYWYQQSLDQGLQFLIQYYNGEERAKGNILERFSAQQFPDLHSELNLSSLELGDSALYFCASSVYTSQSEAFFGQGTRLTVV.